Included here is one T cell receptor beta chain sequence, with context. Its antigen is still unknown. Central memory, naive, regulatory and stem cell-like memory CD4+ cells were sorted by CD45RO/CCR7/CD25/CD127/CD95/CD27. Purity exceeded 95% in all sorted populations. The sample originates from a study of beta chain features in type 1 diabetes. Regarding the study as a whole: Lower insertion and higher deletion counts appeared at VDJ junctions in type 1 diabetes patients. Moderate yet significant TCRB CDR3 shortening was seen in Type 1 diabetes patients in all four CD4+ subsets. Shorter templates might be favored by PCR, and equally so in patients and in controls.

Germline V gene data show CDR1 as LGHNA and CDR2 as YSLEER. The CDR3 loop spans 18 amino acids. The V end was cut by 4 bases, the J end by 0 bases, with 16 bases between. Sequenced material consisted of expressed TCRB transcripts (all of the isolated RNA was reverse transcribed). The table came from immunoSEQ multiplex PCR; TCRdb's copy has only in-frame clones and leaves some out. Seen here are 120,000 or so clones, roughly 17% observed once, and the top ten hold less than 3%. The receptor was isolated from a man aged 25 to 40 with type 1 diabetes. This chain joins TRBV4-3 and TRBJ2-6, with D tentatively TRBD2 (6 bases). The sample comprised central memory CD4+ T cells from blood. The CDR3 DNA sequence: TGCGCCAGCAGCCTCGGGGGATACTTAAGCTCTGGGGCCAACGTCCTGACTTTC. Its translation: CASSLGGYLSSGANVLTF.